A single sample gave rise to the 3 T cell receptor beta chains below, sequenced in a study of beta chain features in type 1 diabetes. Expressed TCRB transcripts were sequenced because the isolated RNA had all been reverse transcribed beforehand. Sequenced by immunoSEQ multiplex PCR; TCRdb stores in-frame clones only, minus some. The table records about 150,000 clones, 9% to 10% of them present only once. The sequenced sample was central memory CD4+ T cells from blood. These receptors were taken from a young woman in good health.

The table lists this clone with a few counts. The CDR3 protein is CASSQGQGRSSYEQYF. The CDR3 DNA sequence: TGTGCCAGCAGTCAAGGACAGGGAAGGAGCTCCTACGAGCAGTACTTC. The chain couples TRBV2 to TRBJ2-7; 8 bases line up with TRBD1. CDR3 length: 16 amino acids. The V and J ends lost 5 bases and 0 bases, in that order; junction bases with no gene match: 9. Germline V gives CDR1 SNHLY, CDR2 FYNNEI.

The chain joins TRBV18 to TRBJ2-6, with no clear D. The CDR3 has 17 amino acids. Trimming stripped 1 base from V and 0 bases from J, with 10 bases between. Germline-derived CDR1 and CDR2 are KGHSH and LQKENI. CDR3 nucleotides: TGTGCCAGCTCACCACGAGAATCCTACTCTGGGGCCAACGTCCTGACTTTC. Residues: CASSPRESYSGANVLTF.

V usage is TRBV29-1 and J usage is TRBJ2-5; D is possibly TRBD2 (5 bases). The CDR3 covers 14 residues. The V gene's germline CDR1 is SQVTM and CDR2 ANQGSEA. V dropped 2 bases and J dropped 7 bases, with 17 bases sitting between them. As DNA, the CDR3 is TGCAGCGTTGAAAAGGCGAGGGCGAGTGGGACCCAGTACTTC. Translating it yields CSVEKARASGTQYF.